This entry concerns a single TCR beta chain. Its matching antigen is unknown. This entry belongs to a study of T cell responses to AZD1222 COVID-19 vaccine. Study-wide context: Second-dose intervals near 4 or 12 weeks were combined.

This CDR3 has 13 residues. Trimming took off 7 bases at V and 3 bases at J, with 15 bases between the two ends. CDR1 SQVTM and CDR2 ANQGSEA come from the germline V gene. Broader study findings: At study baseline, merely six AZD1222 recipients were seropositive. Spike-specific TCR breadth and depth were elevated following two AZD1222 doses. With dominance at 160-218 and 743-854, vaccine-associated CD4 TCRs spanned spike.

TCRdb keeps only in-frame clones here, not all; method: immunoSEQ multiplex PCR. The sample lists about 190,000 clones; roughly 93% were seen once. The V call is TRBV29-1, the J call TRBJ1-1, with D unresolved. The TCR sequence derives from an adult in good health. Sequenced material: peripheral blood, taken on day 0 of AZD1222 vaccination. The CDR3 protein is CSGARGRDTEAFF. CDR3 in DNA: TGCAGCGGGGCAAGAGGGCGGGACACTGAAGCTTTCTTT.